One and the same sample provided the 26 T cell receptor beta chains below, sequenced in a study of control samples from healthy donors and cancer patients. Here immunoSEQ multiplex PCR was the method, and the copy in TCRdb shows in-frame clones only, minus some. The sample lists fewer than 250,000 clones, 91% occurring once. The sequencing sample was made of blood. Source of these receptors: a man aged 30 to 45 in good health.

V usage is TRBV6-2 or TRBV6-3 and J usage is TRBJ1-6; D unresolved. The CDR3 has 17 amino acids. Trimming stripped 5 bases from V and 8 bases from J, with 22 bases between. Germline V lookup: CDR1 MNHEY, CDR2 SVGEGT. The CDR3 DNA sequence: TGTGCCAGCAGTGCCCGACCGTGGTATGGGCAAGATTCACCCCTCCACTTT. Translating gives CASSARPWYGQDSPLHF.

V is TRBV5-1 and J is TRBJ1-2, with D perhaps TRBD1 (6 bases). The CDR3 length is 16 residues. Trimming pared 4 bases from V and 2 bases from J, leaving 18 bases between. CDR1 SGHRS and CDR2 YFSETQ come from the germline V gene. The CDR3 bases are TGCGCCAGCAGCCTTCGCCCGGACAGAATGAACTATGGCTACACCTTC. This gives the protein CASSLRPDRMNYGYTF.

The CDR3, as DNA: TGCGCCAGCAGCCCCGGGACAGGACAAGATACGCAGTATTTT. Translating it yields CASSPGTGQDTQYF. This rearrangement joins TRBV10-1 to TRBJ2-3; 8 bases map to TRBD1. J was trimmed by 5 bases and V by 6 bases; bases with no gene match: 7. This CDR3 has 14 amino acids. Germline V gene sequence: CDR1 WNHNN, CDR2 SYGVQD (reference sequence).

The CDR3 DNA sequence: TGCGCCAGCAGTGAAGGCGGGGTTAATCAGCCCCAGCATTTT. Amino acids: CASSEGGVNQPQHF. The rearrangement links TRBV10-1 to TRBJ1-5; D is unresolved. The V end lost 3 bases, the J end lost 4 bases, and 10 bases lay between the germline ends. This CDR3 region has 14 residues. The germline gives CDR1 WNHNN, CDR2 SYGVQD (reference sequence).

As regards this clone: Other DNA sequences in the sample encode the same CDR3. The chain combines TRBV7-3 with TRBJ2-2; 9 bases match TRBD1. The junction had 4 bases not matched to a gene; V was cut back by 5 bases and J by 3 bases. The CDR3 has 15 amino acids. Germline CDR1 is SGHTA and CDR2 is FQGTGA. In DNA, the CDR3 is TGTGCCAGCAGCGTTACAGGGGGCGACACCGGGGAGCTGTTTTTT. It specifies CASSVTGGDTGELFF.

The rearrangement uses TRBV21-1 and TRBJ2-2; TRBD2 is the table's D call, not checked against the DNA. TRBV21-1 is given as a pseudogene. This CDR3 region has 17 residues. The CDR3 DNA sequence: TGTGCCAGCAGCCCCCCTCTGTCGGTCAAGAACACCGGGGAGCTGTTTTTT. It encodes CASSPPLSVKNTGELFF.

A few counts support this clone. The rearrangement uses TRBV5-5 and TRBJ1-6, with 10 positions matching TRBD1. This CDR3 has 16 residues. Germline V gene data show CDR1 as SGHKS and CDR2 as YYEKEE (reference sequence). Trimming cost V 4 bases and J 7 bases; bases outside gene matches: 8. The CDR3 DNA follows: TGTGCCAGCAGCACTAGACAGGGGGCATGGAATTCACCCCTCCACTTT. Translating it yields CASSTRQGAWNSPLHF.

This chain uses TRBV6-6 with TRBJ2-7, with a tentative D call TRBD1 (5 bases). The CDR3 consists of 15 residues. Deletions cut 7 bases from V and 2 bases from J, with 18 bases between. Germline CDR1 is MNHNY and CDR2 is SVGAGI (reference sequence). CDR3 DNA: TGTGCCAGCACAAAATGGGTTGACAGACCCTACGAGCAGTACTTC. The encoded protein is CASTKWVDRPYEQYF.

This sequence joins TRBV5-8 and TRBJ1-2; maybe TRBD1 (5 bases). V gave up 1 base and J gave up 2 bases, with 9 bases separating them. Germline V CDR1 and CDR2: SGHTS, YDEGEE. CDR3 length: 14 amino acids. CDR3 sequence (DNA): TGTGCCAGCAGCTTGTCAGCAGGGAACTATGGCTACACCTTC. This codes for CASSLSAGNYGYTF.

This clone was seen only once. The gene calls are TRBV5-1 and TRBJ2-3; 10 positions match TRBD1. Germline V gene sequence: CDR1 SGHRS, CDR2 YFSETQ. With 6 bases clipped from V and 5 bases from J, the junction kept 12 bases outside the gene matches. The CDR3 totals 16 residues. CDR3: CASTATDRGYQDTQYF. Here the CDR3 DNA reads TGCGCCAGCACCGCCACGGACAGGGGGTATCAAGATACGCAGTATTTT.

The CDR3 DNA reads as TGTGCCAGTAGTAGAGGAGGGCACCAGTACTTC. Its protein is CASSRGGHQYF. J is TRBJ2-7 and V is TRBV19, with D possibly being TRBD2 (6 bases). V was clipped by 4 bases and J by 10 bases, with 11 bases between them. CDR3 length: 11 amino acids. Germline values: CDR1 LNHDA, CDR2 SQIVND (reference sequence).

This clone was seen more than once but under ten times. The V and J genes are TRBV30 and TRBJ2-1, with TRBD2 matching over 12 bases. Germline lookup yields CDR1 GTSNPN and CDR2 SVGIG (reference sequence). The V segment lost 0 bases and the J segment 8 bases; nucleotides outside the gene matches: 5. This CDR3 contains 15 residues. CDR3 amino acids: CAWSVLAGGRDEQFF. CDR3 DNA sequence: TGTGCCTGGAGTGTACTAGCGGGGGGTAGAGATGAGCAGTTCTTC.

This chain connects TRBV5-1 to TRBJ2-3; the match to TRBD2 covers 7 bases. The CDR3 runs to 13 residues. The germline V gene has CDR1 SGHRS and CDR2 YFSETQ. V lost 6 bases, J lost 2 bases, and 3 bases stayed unmatched. CDR3 sequence: CASKGTTTDTQYF. The CDR3 DNA reads TGCGCCAGCAAGGGGACTACCACAGATACGCAGTATTTT.

The genes are TRBV2 and TRBJ2-7, with 9 bases matching TRBD1. The J segment lost 5 bases and the V segment lost 5 bases, leaving 7 bases of the junction unmatched. Germline V gene lookup returns CDR1 SNHLY and CDR2 FYNNEI. The CDR3 extends over 14 amino acids. CDR3 sequence (DNA): TGTGCCAGCAGTCAGGACAGGGGAGTGGACGAGCAGTACTTC. Its protein product is CASSQDRGVDEQYF.

The rearrangement joins TRBV29-1 to TRBJ2-5; D could derive from TRBD1 or TRBD2 (6 bases each). Trimming left V 2 bases short and J 5 bases short, with 18 bases between. Germline CDR1 reads SQVTM; CDR2 reads ANQGSEA. CDR3 length equals 15 residues. The CDR3 spells CSVERQDYEGETQYF. In DNA form, the CDR3 reads TGCAGCGTTGAAAGACAGGACTATGAGGGGGAGACCCAGTACTTC.

The CDR3 loop is CASSSISGANVLTF. CDR3 bases: TGTGCCAGCAGCTCGATTTCTGGGGCCAACGTCCTGACTTTC. This chain uses TRBV5-8 with TRBJ2-6; D remains ambiguous. The V end lost 3 bases, the J end lost 1 base, and 5 bases lay between the germline ends. Germline values: CDR1 SGHTS, CDR2 YDEGEE. This CDR3 spans 14 amino acids.

The rearrangement uses TRBV14 and TRBJ2-1; TRBD1 matches at 10 bases. The CDR3 covers 17 residues. Germline V CDR1 and CDR2: SGHDN, FVKESK. Trimming cost V 3 bases and J 4 bases; bases outside gene matches: 9. CDR3: CASSQDTGTGVYNEQFF. The DNA for the CDR3 is TGTGCCAGCAGCCAGGATACCGGGACAGGGGTTTACAATGAGCAGTTCTTC.

This chain connects TRBV5-4 to TRBJ1-2, with D perhaps TRBD1 (5 bases). CDR1 SGHNT and CDR2 YYREEE come from the germline V gene (reference sequence). This CDR3 has 15 residues. Trimming removed 4 bases at V and 8 bases at J, with 21 bases between. The CDR3 loop is CASSPMGTKGVGYTF. CDR3 nucleotides: TGTGCCAGCAGCCCCATGGGGACCAAAGGGGTAGGCTACACCTTC.

The V call is TRBV6-5, the J call TRBJ2-7; tentative D call: TRBD1 (6 bases). The CDR3 has 15 residues. Germline loops: CDR1 MNHEY, CDR2 SVGAGI. Between the trimmed V and J ends, which lost 6 bases and 0 bases, there was a span of 15 bases. The chain's CDR3 is CASRMDRKSSYEQYF. The CDR3 DNA reads as TGTGCCAGCAGGATGGACAGAAAAAGCTCCTACGAGCAGTACTTC.

The rearrangement uses TRBV3-1 (or the pseudogene TRBV3-2) and TRBJ1-1; tentative D call: TRBD1 (6 bases). V dropped 4 bases and J dropped 8 bases, with 20 bases sitting between them. This CDR3 is built from 15 residues. Germline V CDR1 and CDR2: LGHDT, YNNKEL (reference sequence). CDR3 loop: CASSRPDRAQGEAFF. The CDR3 DNA reads as TGTGCCAGCAGCCGACCCGACCGGGCCCAGGGGGAAGCTTTCTTT.

V is TRBV7-2 and J is TRBJ2-3, with 9 nucleotides matching TRBD1. CDR3 length: 16 amino acids. CDR1 is SGHTA, CDR2 FQGNSA, per germline. With 2 bases clipped from V and 3 bases from J, the junction kept 6 bases outside the gene matches. CDR3 coding DNA: TGTGCCAGCAGCTTAAGGGGGACAGGGCGGACAGATACGCAGTATTTT. This translates into CASSLRGTGRTDTQYF.

This clone was counted once. The CDR3 DNA follows: TGTGCCAGCAGCCACGACAATCCCTACGAGCAGTACTTC. It yields the protein CASSHDNPYEQYF. The chain combines TRBV6-1 with TRBJ2-7; no reliable D call. The CDR3 totals 13 residues. Germline V gene data show CDR1 as MNHNS and CDR2 as SASEGT. Trimming stripped 6 bases from V and 2 bases from J, with 11 bases between.

The V and J genes are TRBV10-2 and TRBJ2-3; the match to TRBD2 covers 9 bases. The CDR3 extends over 14 amino acids. Germline V gives CDR1 WSHSY, CDR2 SAAADI. V gave up 5 bases and J gave up 2 bases; unmatched junction bases: 2. CDR3 in DNA: TGCGCCAGCAGTTTAGCGGGGGTCACAGATACGCAGTATTTT. Amino acid sequence: CASSLAGVTDTQYF.

The chain carries TRBV11-2 and TRBJ2-7, with 9 bases that match TRBD1. Germline CDR1 and CDR2: SGHAT and FQNNGV. The V gene end was trimmed by 8 bases and the J gene end by 6 bases; junction bases not matched to a gene: 8. This CDR3 is 13 amino acids long. The CDR3 loop reads CASGRDRVSEQYF. In nucleotides, the CDR3 is TGTGCCAGCGGAAGGGACAGGGTGAGCGAGCAGTACTTC.

The chain uses TRBV5-1 and TRBJ2-6; D is uncertain. Germline V gene sequence: CDR1 SGHRS, CDR2 YFSETQ. CDR3 size: 15 residues. The germline V and J ends were trimmed by 0 bases and 0 bases, with 4 bases remaining between them. The CDR3 bases are TGCGCCAGCAGCTTGGTCACCTCTGGGGCCAACGTCCTGACTTTC. This encodes CASSLVTSGANVLTF.

The V call is TRBV6-5, the J call TRBJ2-6; D is unresolved. The V end was cut by 5 bases, the J end by 4 bases, with 6 bases between. CDR1 and CDR2 from the germline V gene are MNHEY and SVGAGI. The CDR3 is made up of 13 amino acids. CDR3 DNA: TGTGCCAGCAGTCCTCTAGGGGCCAACGTCCTGACTTTC. It encodes CASSPLGANVLTF.